The T cell receptor beta chain under discussion was sequenced for a study of technical replicates of blood from four donors. The assay was immunoSEQ multiplex PCR, and TCRdb's table has in-frame clones only and misses some. The sample consists of around 76,000 clones, under 99% of them appearing once. This clonotype originated in a human donor in good health. Sequenced input: T cells isolated from PBMCs.

CDR3 DNA: TGTGCCAGCAGCATCGGGACTCCCGCCGGGGAGCTGTTTTTT. Amino acid sequence: CASSIGTPAGELFF. The chain employs TRBV5-6 and TRBJ2-2; tentatively, D is TRBD2 (6 bases). This CDR3 spans 14 amino acids. Germline V CDR1 and CDR2: SGHDT, YYEEEE. V gave up 4 bases and J gave up 6 bases, with 13 bases separating them. The complete variable domain, with remaining parts taken from reference TRBV5-6 and TRBJ2-2, reads DAGVTQSPTHLIKTRGQQVTLRCSPKSGHDTVSWYQQALGQGPQFIFQYYEEEERQRGNFPDRFSGHQFPNYSSELNVNALLLGDSALYLCASSIGTPAGELFFGEGSRLTVL.